This TCR beta chain was obtained from a study of human T cells and chemical hapten exposure. Study-level information: Small differences in pooled library volume mainly drove the variation in TCR yields per sample.

This CDR3 region has 17 residues. V shed 4 bases and J 2 bases; nucleotides not matched to a gene: 9. The V gene's germline CDR1 is KGHDR and CDR2 SFDVKD. The time point is: pre-sensitization, week 0. Treatment denoted: therapeutic diphenylcyclopropenone sensitization with weekly scalp DPC. Blood was drawn before each patch test was applied. Regarding the study as a whole: Expanded TCRs formed significantly more large CDR3 similarity clusters than controls.

TCRdb reprocessed the RACE reads with MiXCR, giving one entry per CDR3 protein. The data show approximately 41,000 distinct CDR3 sequences, with 7.5% to 8% seen just once and 1% to 1.5% held by the top ten. This clonotype was recorded many times. Antigen specificity is unknown. This chain joins TRBV24-1 and TRBJ1-5; 8 nucleotides agree with TRBD1. This clonotype originated in a woman in her forties or fifties with alopecia areata. Some clones in this sample may be carry-over from other donors' samples. Source: whole blood, taken in connection with sensitization to the hapten diphenylcyclopropenone (DPC). The CDR3 DNA follows: TGTGCCACCAGTGACCACCTCTTGGACAGGGGCAATCAGCCCCAGCATTTT. Protein sequence: CATSDHLLDRGNQPQHF.